This T cell receptor (beta chain) is from a study of OX40 agonist ivuxolimab in advanced cancers. Context from the whole study: Ivuxolimab, which targeted the costimulatory receptor OX40 (CD134), was an agonistic, fully human IgG2 monoclonal antibody. Intravenous ivuxolimab was administered to patients every 2 weeks at six dose levels: 0.01, 0.1, 0.3, 1.5, 3 and 10 mg/kg. Among the 52 dose-escalation patients, approximately 20 had hepatocellular carcinoma, approximately 15 melanoma, 9 renal cell carcinoma and 9 head and neck cancer. In the dose-escalation cohort, around four fifths of patients were male, and the mean age was approximately 60 years with a range of roughly 23 to 79. Prior anti-PD-1, anti-PD-L1 or anti-CTLA-4 therapy was permitted, and about two fifths of dose-escalation patients had received checkpoint inhibitors. Three dose-escalation patients achieved partial responses, one with hepatocellular carcinoma and two with cutaneous melanoma. Peripheral TCRbeta sequencing was intended to test whether TCR sequence diversity was altered and clonal T-cell expansion was caused by ivuxolimab. The paper reports the monotherapy dose-escalation portion (N of about 47 patients) of the phase I ivuxolimab trial. Study-level results and caveats: At doses from 0.1 to 3.0 mg/kg, clonal expansion was seen in both CD4+ and CD8+ blood T cells between baseline and week 6. After ivuxolimab, more expanded clones were found on average in CD8+ T cells than in CD4+ T cells. Low levels of normalized T-cell clonal expansion were also seen in some patients who did not respond. Partial responders in the 0.1-3.0 mg/kg groups had among the lowest normalized peripheral clonal expansion, especially among CD8+ T cells. The antigen specificity of the clonally expanded peripheral T cells was not determined.

Reading from cysteine to phenylalanine, the CDR3 counts 15 amino acids. Only the CDR3 part of the read is kept: 45 bases, read in frame from the first base. CDR1 and CDR2 are drawn from the germline V gene (reference sequence): LNHDA, SQIVND. V and J are truncated by 10 bases and 5 bases respectively, leaving an intervening sequence of 20 bases. Patients with a history of autoimmune disease or receiving systemic immunosuppression were excluded from the trial. In every dose cohort, peripheral blood was drawn for TCR sequencing at baseline, cycle 4 day 1, and cycle 7 day 1. The samples were drawn from a first-in-human, open-label, multicenter phase I dose-escalation trial of ivuxolimab. Adults with locally advanced or metastatic melanoma, renal cell carcinoma, hepatocellular carcinoma or head and neck squamous cell carcinoma were enrolled in the trial. CD4+ and CD8+ T cells were sorted separately from peripheral blood before TCR sequencing.

Comment on this clone: No antigen is known for it. Base qualities are not provided; no much larger clone lies one nucleotide away.

Genomic DNA was isolated from the sorted cells so that the TCRbeta CDR3 region could be sequenced. The immunoSEQ Assay was used to sequence the TCRbeta CDR3 regions. TCRdb stores this immuneACCESS table with in-frame sequences only. Part of the clones is absent; in the studies checked, under half of the shortfall reflects unresolved V genes, and no reason is known for the rest. This sample lists over 25,000 clones; approximately 84% were detected once. The ten top clones hold around a fifth of the sample. This receptor was obtained from an adult with an advanced solid tumor such as melanoma, head and neck, liver or kidney cancer. The sequence links TRBV19 to TRBJ2-2; a confident D gene designation cannot be given. This sample comprised CD4+ or CD8+ T cells sorted from blood, obtained in a trial of the OX40 agonist ivuxolimab. The nucleotide sequence reads TGTGCCACAACGGGCACCTTCTCGGAAACCGGGGAGCTGTTTTTT. The resulting protein is CATTGTFSETGELFF.